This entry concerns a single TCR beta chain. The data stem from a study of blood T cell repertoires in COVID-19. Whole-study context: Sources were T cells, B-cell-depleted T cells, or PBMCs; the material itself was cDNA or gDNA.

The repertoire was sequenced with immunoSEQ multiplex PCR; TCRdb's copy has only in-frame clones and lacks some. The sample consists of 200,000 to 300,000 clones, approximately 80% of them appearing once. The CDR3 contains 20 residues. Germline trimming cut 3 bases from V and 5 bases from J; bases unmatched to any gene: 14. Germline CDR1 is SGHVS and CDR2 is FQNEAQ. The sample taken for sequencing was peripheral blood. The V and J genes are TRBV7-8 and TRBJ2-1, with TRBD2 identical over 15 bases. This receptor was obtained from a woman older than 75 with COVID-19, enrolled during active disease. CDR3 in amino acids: CASSFRPWLGTSGGHNEQFF. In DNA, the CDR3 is TGTGCCAGCAGCTTCAGACCATGGCTTGGGACTAGCGGGGGGCACAATGAGCAGTTCTTC.